A single sample gave rise to the 22 T cell receptor beta chains below, sequenced in a study of blood T cell repertoires in COVID-19. TCRdb's copy holds only in-frame clones and misses some; the assay was immunoSEQ multiplex PCR. The sample yields some 220,000 clones, 75% to 85% seen once. Source material: peripheral blood. The receptors derive from a woman younger than 45 with COVID-19, enrolled during active disease.

The V and J genes are TRBV5-4 and TRBJ2-7, with D maybe TRBD1 (5 bases). Trimming removed 0 bases at V and 2 bases at J, with 12 bases between. Germline V gene lookup returns CDR1 SGHNT and CDR2 YYREEE (reference sequence). CDR3 length: 15 amino acids. CDR3 loop: CASSLEQARTYEQYF. CDR3 nucleotides: TGTGCCAGCAGCTTGGAACAGGCCCGAACCTACGAGCAGTACTTC.

The CDR3 bases are TGTGCCAGCAGTGCATCCAGGACTAGCGGGCCCCCAGAGACCCAGTACTTC. Translating it yields CASSASRTSGPPETQYF. This rearrangement joins TRBV6-2 or TRBV6-3 to TRBJ2-5; 11 bases align to TRBD2. This CDR3 contains 17 residues. CDR1 and CDR2 (germline): MNHEY, SVGEGT. J gave up 4 bases and V 5 bases, and 12 bases lay outside the gene matches.

The rearrangement uses TRBV11-2 and TRBJ2-2, with 14 bases lining up with TRBD2. CDR1 is SGHAT, CDR2 FQNNGV, per germline. The trim removed 0 bases at V and 5 bases at J, leaving 5 bases unmatched. CDR3 size: 18 residues. This CDR3 is CASSLEGLAGEGTGELFF. CDR3 nucleotides: TGTGCCAGCAGCTTAGAGGGACTAGCGGGAGAGGGTACCGGGGAGCTGTTTTTT.

This chain uses TRBV4-3 with TRBJ2-2; 11 bases are shared with TRBD2. The germline V gene encodes CDR1 LGHNA and CDR2 YSLEER. The J segment lost 1 base and the V segment lost 0 bases, leaving 4 bases of the junction unmatched. The CDR3 totals 18 residues. The CDR3 loop is CASSQDYGLAGNTGELFF. CDR3 sequence (DNA): TGCGCCAGCAGCCAAGATTACGGACTAGCGGGGAACACCGGGGAGCTGTTTTTT.

The chain carries TRBV10-3 and TRBJ2-1; no clear D. The CDR3 is 13 residues long. CDR1 is ENHRY and CDR2 is SYGVKD in the germline V gene. V was shortened by 4 bases and J by 5 bases, with 9 bases between the two germline ends. DNA of the CDR3: TGTGCCATCAGTGGGCCAACAAACAATGAGCAGTTCTTC. Translating gives CAISGPTNNEQFF.

The rearrangement uses TRBV6-5 and TRBJ2-1, with unresolved D. The CDR3 totals 14 residues. V dropped 0 bases and J dropped 8 bases, with 11 bases sitting between them. The V gene's germline CDR1 is MNHEY and CDR2 SVGAGI. CDR3 coding DNA: TGTGCCAGCAGTTACTCGTCGGTCCTGGATGAGCAGTTCTTC. Its protein product is CASSYSSVLDEQFF.

The J gene is TRBJ2-2, the V gene TRBV3-1 (or the pseudogene TRBV3-2), with D possibly matching TRBD2 (5 bases). The V and J ends lost 6 bases and 6 bases respectively, with 8 bases between them. The CDR3 consists of 12 residues. Germline V CDR1 and CDR2: LGHDT, YNNKEL (reference sequence). CDR3 nucleotides: TGTGCCAGCAGGGAGGCAGCCGGGGAGCTGTTTTTT. Its protein product is CASREAAGELFF.

The chain combines TRBV2 with TRBJ2-3; D is possibly TRBD2 (5 bases). This CDR3 spans 12 amino acids. CDR1 is SNHLY and CDR2 is FYNNEI in the germline V gene. V dropped 7 bases and J dropped 2 bases, with 7 bases sitting between them. The CDR3: CASTGFTDTQYF. The CDR3 nucleotides read TGTGCCAGCACGGGGTTCACAGATACGCAGTATTTT.

As DNA, the CDR3 is TGTGCCAGCAGTCCACCTGGGGCAGGGTTCTACGAGCAGTACTTC. Its translation is CASSPPGAGFYEQYF. The chain uses TRBV21-1 and TRBJ2-7; the table's D call, TRBD1, was not checked against the DNA. TRBV21-1 is marked as a pseudogene. CDR3 length: 15 residues.

In DNA, the CDR3 is TGCGCCAGCAGCTTGGGGCCAGCGGGGATAGTAGATACGCAGTATTTT. It translates to CASSLGPAGIVDTQYF. The chain has TRBV5-1 and TRBJ2-3, with 7 bases identical to TRBD2. CDR3 length equals 16 residues. The germline V gene encodes CDR1 SGHRS and CDR2 YFSETQ. The V segment lost 0 bases and the J segment 5 bases; nucleotides outside the gene matches: 9.

V gene TRBV2 combines with J gene TRBJ2-7, with D tentatively TRBD1 (6 bases). V was shortened by 4 bases and J by 1 base, with 8 bases between the two germline ends. The germline gives CDR1 SNHLY, CDR2 FYNNEI. This CDR3 has 13 amino acids. The CDR3 DNA reads TGTGCCAGCAGTGGGACAGAGTCCTACGAGCAGTACTTC. It translates to CASSGTESYEQYF. The full variable domain, completed using reference TRBV2 and TRBJ2-7, is EPEVTQTPSHQVTQMGQEVILRCVPISNHLYFYWYRQILGQKVEFLVSFYNNEISEKSEIFDDQFSVERPDGSNFTLKIRSTKLEDSAMYFCASSGTESYEQYFGPGTRLTVT.

The V and J genes are TRBV19 and TRBJ2-3, with TRBD2 identical over 9 bases. This CDR3 comprises 15 residues. In germline, CDR1 is LNHDA, CDR2 SQIVND (reference sequence). J was trimmed by 4 bases and V by 3 bases; bases with no gene match: 5. CDR3 loop: CASSMAGGPPDTQYF. The CDR3 nucleotides are TGTGCCAGTAGTATGGCGGGGGGGCCCCCAGATACGCAGTATTTT.

The genes are TRBV6-5 and TRBJ2-3; a weak D match, TRBD2 (5 bases). The CDR3 spans 15 residues. The V gene's germline CDR1 is MNHEY and CDR2 SVGAGI. Trimming shortened V by 2 bases and J by 0 bases, and 9 bases separated the two germline ends. The CDR3 nucleotides read TGTGCCAGCAGTTACCGGGCGGGTAGCACAGATACGCAGTATTTT. It specifies CASSYRAGSTDTQYF.

The V and J genes are TRBV6-1 and TRBJ1-3, with 9 nucleotides matching TRBD1. CDR3 length equals 18 residues. Germline V gives CDR1 MNHNS, CDR2 SASEGT. Trimming cost V 0 bases and J 0 bases; bases outside gene matches: 6. CDR3 protein: CASSEAHRGQSSGNTIYF. CDR3 sequence (DNA): TGTGCCAGCAGTGAAGCCCACAGGGGGCAGAGCTCTGGAAACACCATATATTTT.

This clone was detected only once. The genes are TRBV20-1 and TRBJ2-7, with 8 positions matching TRBD2. CDR3 length equals 14 residues. Germline lookup yields CDR1 DFQATT and CDR2 SNEGSKA (reference sequence). Trimming took 3 bases from V and 6 from J; bases not matched to a gene: 10. The CDR3 is CSASRLASVSEQYF. In nucleotides, the CDR3 is TGCAGTGCTAGTCGACTAGCGAGCGTATCCGAGCAGTACTTC.

The chain recombines TRBV5-4 with TRBJ1-1; D is uncertain. This CDR3 is built from 15 residues. Between the trimmed V and J ends, which lost 3 bases and 1 base, there was a span of 13 bases. The germline V gene encodes CDR1 SGHNT and CDR2 YYREEE (reference sequence). The CDR3 loop is CASSSGTEGNTEAFF. CDR3 coding DNA: TGTGCCAGCAGCTCCGGAACCGAGGGGAACACTGAAGCTTTCTTT.

The rearrangement joins TRBV5-4 to TRBJ2-5; 12 nucleotides match TRBD2. Trimming cost V 0 bases and J 5 bases; bases outside gene matches: 5. The CDR3 covers 16 residues. Germline V gene lookup returns CDR1 SGHNT and CDR2 YYREEE (reference sequence). The CDR3 nucleotides are TGTGCCAGCAGCTTGGCTAGCGGGGGGGCCCGGGAGACCCAGTACTTC. Translation: CASSLASGGARETQYF.

J is TRBJ2-1 and V is TRBV9, with a tentative D call TRBD2 (5 bases). This CDR3 has 14 amino acids. V lost 3 bases and J 0 bases, leaving 7 bases between the germline ends. Germline CDR1 reads SGDLS; CDR2 reads YYNGEE. The CDR3 reads CASSAGISYNEQFF. The CDR3 nucleotides are TGTGCCAGCAGCGCGGGGATCTCCTACAATGAGCAGTTCTTC.

This clone appeared a single time. The chain has TRBV11-3 and TRBJ2-2, with TRBD1 matching 10 bases. The trim removed 2 bases at V and 7 bases at J, leaving 7 bases unmatched. The length of the CDR3 is 16 residues. Germline CDR1 reads SGHNT; CDR2 reads YENEEA. The CDR3 DNA is TGTGCCAGCAGCTTATCGACAGGGGGCTCCGGCGGGGAGCTGTTTTTT. It specifies CASSLSTGGSGGELFF. Full variable domain (missing parts from reference TRBV11-3 and TRBJ2-2): EAGVVQSPRYKIIEKKQPVAFWCNPISGHNTLYWYLQNLGQGPELLIRYENEEAVDDSQLPKDRFSAERLKGVDSTLKIQPAELGDSAVYLCASSLSTGGSGGELFFGEGSRLTVL.

The CDR3 DNA reads as TGTGCCAGCAGTCCAGGACAGGCGAGGGGCTACACCTTC. Its translation is CASSPGQARGYTF. The chain has TRBV12-3 or TRBV12-4 and TRBJ1-2; 7 bases line up with TRBD1. This CDR3 has 13 amino acids. V shed 5 bases, J shed 8 bases, and the junction held 8 bases outside the gene matches.

The chain links TRBV7-2 to TRBJ2-7; D is perhaps TRBD2 (6 bases). The germline V gene has CDR1 SGHTA and CDR2 FQGNSA. The CDR3 is 15 amino acids. Trimming stripped 5 bases from V and 7 bases from J, with 21 bases between. The CDR3 DNA is TGTGCCAGCAGCGAGGGACTCCTCCGGGGAATAGAGCAGTACTTC. The encoded protein is CASSEGLLRGIEQYF.

This clone was counted between two and nine times. The chain employs TRBV2 and TRBJ1-2; TRBD1 aligns across 7 bases. After removal of 6 bases from V and 8 bases from J, the junction contained 6 bases not matched to a gene. This CDR3 is 12 amino acids long. Germline loops: CDR1 SNHLY, CDR2 FYNNEI. CDR3 loop: CASRTTGEGYTF. CDR3 coding DNA: TGTGCCAGCAGGACAACAGGGGAAGGCTACACCTTC.